One sample yielded the 13 T cell receptor beta chains listed below, sequenced in a study of cytomegalovirus exposure and HLA in healthy donors. With 60 Vbeta and 13 Jbeta primers, the PCR was carried out. Measured with immunoSEQ multiplex PCR; TCRdb has only the in-frame clones, and not every one. The table shows more than 150,000 clones, with around four fifths occurring only once. Material for sequencing was PBMCs. The receptors stem from a woman aged 25 to 39 in good health and CMV-seronegative.

The chain is built from TRBV30 and TRBJ1-2; D is possibly TRBD1 (5 bases). V was cut by 4 bases and J by 14 bases, with 20 bases left in between. Germline V gene data show CDR1 as GTSNPN and CDR2 as SVGIG (reference sequence). CDR3 length: 12 amino acids. CDR3 coding DNA: TGTGCCTGGATCTCCAGGGTTCCAGTCTCGACCTTC. As protein: CAWISRVPVSTF.

This clone was seen only a few times. This chain connects TRBV29-1 to TRBJ1-1, with TRBD1 identical over 12 bases. Germline V gene data show CDR1 as SQVTM and CDR2 as ANQGSEA. The J segment lost 4 bases and the V segment lost 3 bases, leaving 3 bases of the junction unmatched. This CDR3 spans 14 amino acids. CDR3 sequence (DNA): TGCAGCGTTGAGGGACAGGGGGCGAGCACTGAAGCTTTCTTT. It encodes CSVEGQGASTEAFF.

This chain joins TRBV2 and TRBJ2-2, with 11 bases that match TRBD2. The CDR3 is 16 amino acids. V shed 4 bases and J 7 bases; nucleotides not matched to a gene: 8. The V gene's germline CDR1 is SNHLY and CDR2 FYNNEI. CDR3 bases: TGTGCCAGCAGTGGAGGGACTAGCGGTATTGTCGGGGAGCTGTTTTTT. Protein: CASSGGTSGIVGELFF.

The chain joins TRBV5-1 to TRBJ2-3, with unresolved D. Germline CDR1 and CDR2: SGHRS and YFSETQ. V was clipped by 1 base and J by 0 bases, with 6 bases between them. This CDR3 contains 14 residues. CDR3 DNA: TGCGCCAGCAGCTTGTCCCTTAGCACAGATACGCAGTATTTT. This encodes CASSLSLSTDTQYF.

The gene calls are TRBV2 and TRBJ1-2; 8 bases align to TRBD1. After removal of 4 bases from V and 4 bases from J, the junction contained 14 bases not matched to a gene. The V gene's germline CDR1 is SNHLY and CDR2 FYNNEI. The CDR3 spans 17 residues. The CDR3 loop is CASSARASGGPGYGYTF. Here the CDR3 DNA reads TGTGCCAGCAGTGCTAGGGCGTCAGGGGGCCCGGGCTATGGCTACACCTTC.

This clone was picked up a small number of times. The J gene is TRBJ1-1, the V gene TRBV6-5; D may be TRBD1 (5 bases). V was cut by 6 bases and J by 4 bases, with 12 bases left in between. Germline values: CDR1 MNHEY, CDR2 SVGAGI. The CDR3 sequence is 13 residues long. CDR3 sequence: CASSPDQGTEAFF. Here the CDR3 DNA reads TGTGCCAGCAGCCCCGACCAGGGCACTGAAGCTTTCTTT.

The chain carries TRBV5-7 and TRBJ2-5; perhaps TRBD1 as D (6 bases). TRBV5-7 is marked as an open reading frame, function uncertain. The CDR3 contains 16 residues. V lost 1 base and J 5 bases, leaving 18 bases between the germline ends. This CDR3 reads CASSLIRGNSAETQYF. As DNA, the CDR3 is TGTGCCAGCAGCTTGATAAGGGGGAACTCCGCGGAGACCCAGTACTTC.

The chain employs TRBV7-3 and TRBJ2-1; D is perhaps TRBD2 (5 bases). V was shortened by 4 bases and J by 6 bases, with 16 bases between the two germline ends. Looked up from germline, CDR1 is SGHTA and CDR2 is FQGTGA. The CDR3 has 15 amino acids. The CDR3 DNA reads TGTGCCAGCAGCTCCCCTGAGGGTTACCCCAATGAGCAGTTCTTC. It specifies CASSSPEGYPNEQFF.

This chain joins TRBV11-2 and TRBJ1-1, with 9 bases fitting TRBD1. J was trimmed by 3 bases and V by 4 bases; bases with no gene match: 3. Germline CDR1 reads SGHAT; CDR2 reads FQNNGV. CDR3 length equals 14 residues. CDR3 in DNA: TGTGCCAGCAGCTGGGGACAGGGACACACTGAAGCTTTCTTT. Its translation: CASSWGQGHTEAFF.

This chain links TRBV9 with TRBJ2-1; a weak D match, TRBD1 (6 bases). The V end lost 5 bases, the J end lost 0 bases, and 12 bases lay between the germline ends. This CDR3 is 15 amino acids long. Germline V lookup: CDR1 SGDLS, CDR2 YYNGEE. In DNA, the CDR3 is TGTGCCAGCAGTCAAGACAGGAGCTCCTACAATGAGCAGTTCTTC. This encodes CASSQDRSSYNEQFF.

This sequence joins TRBV7-8 and TRBJ1-2; D is uncertain. The length of the CDR3 is 12 residues. Germline V gene lookup returns CDR1 SGHVS and CDR2 FQNEAQ. Trimming left V 3 bases short and J 7 bases short, with 9 bases between. The chain's CDR3 is CASSFSGSGYTF. The CDR3 coding sequence is TGTGCCAGCAGCTTTTCTGGCAGTGGCTACACCTTC. The full variable domain, its missing parts supplied by reference TRBV7-8 and TRBJ1-2, is GAGVSQSPRYKVAKRGQDVALRCDPISGHVSLFWYQQALGQGPEFLTYFQNEAQLDKSGLPSDRFFAERPEGSVSTLKIQRTQQEDSAVYLCASSFSGSGYTFGSGTRLTVV.

The rearrangement joins TRBV30 to TRBJ2-3, with D maybe TRBD2 (6 bases). Germline V gene sequence: CDR1 GTSNPN, CDR2 SVGIG (reference sequence). Trimming removed 2 bases from V and 1 base from J, with 16 bases in between. CDR3 length equals 16 residues. The CDR3 loop reads CAWSSRRGRGTDTQYF. CDR3 nucleotides: TGTGCCTGGAGTTCCCGGAGGGGAAGGGGCACAGATACGCAGTATTTT.

The CDR3 sequence: CSAGGMMNEQYF. The CDR3 bases are TGCAGCGCTGGAGGAATGATGAACGAGCAGTACTTC. The V and J genes are TRBV29-1 and TRBJ2-5; possibly TRBD2 for D (5 bases). The J call may not be correct, given that the DNA end is closer to TRBJ2-7. The length of the CDR3 is 12 residues. CDR1 is SQVTM and CDR2 is ANQGSEA in the germline V gene.